This T cell receptor beta chain emerged from a study of cytomegalovirus exposure and HLA in healthy donors (dated by TCRdb to about 2017). About the full investigation: According to an earlier analysis of a few hundred of the donors, some 180 million T cells yielded 90 million to 130 million unique TCR beta sequences and about 300 Gb of sequence data. About 320 gigabases of sequencing data and tens of millions of unique TCR sequences were included in an early release covering 550 to 800 HLA-typed donors. Among the roughly 400 genotyped donors, 75% to 90% belonged to the genetic ancestry cluster associated with self-reported Caucasian donors. The study was designed to test whether signatures of past pathogen exposure could be identified by cataloging public T cell receptors. Using immunosequencing, the study profiled T cell repertoires from fewer than 850 subjects and related those repertoires to cytomegalovirus serostatus. A separate validation cohort of 100 to 150 different subjects was used in addition to the roughly 700-subject first cohort. High-throughput TCR immunosequencing, statistical association of individual TCRs with disease status, and machine learning were combined to predict cytomegalovirus infection status. A later analysis re-examined previously published TCR beta repertoires from hundreds of donors and added high-resolution HLA genotyping to investigate patterns of TCR occurrence. Rather than using new phenotypic data, the later analysis identified candidate immune exposures from TCR beta sequences and from how often those sequences occurred across donors. An earlier analysis of roughly 580 of the donors used high-throughput TCR beta sequencing to judge whether each TCR beta V gene segment behaved as functional or pseudogenic. Donor age, sex, ethnicity and CMV serostatus were compiled together with the repertoire data. A later genetic analysis used genome-wide SNP genotypes for about 60% of the roughly 670 donors, treating that subset as a discovery cohort. All discovery cohort repertoires had been generated on a single sequencing platform. HLA typing included class I and class II loci at four-digit resolution. The number of typed donors differed by locus: about 629-630 for A, B, C, DRB1 and DQB1; approximately 540 for DQA1; approximately 600 for DPA1; and 450 to 480 for DPB1. A handful of DR-DQ haplotypes were treated as single units for association and clustering because of strong linkage in the cohort. On average, about 200,000 unique TCR beta nucleotide sequences were sequenced per donor among 398 genotyped donors of the cohort, with roughly a sixth of those sequences being non-productive. Results and caveats for the whole study, not just this receptor: A later analysis associated 16,951 TCR beta sequences with specific HLA alleles at a false discovery rate of 0.05. Correlated functional status among segregating V segments might reflect linkage disequilibrium, but an unknown experimental factor could not be ruled out. The classifier was reported to diagnose cytomegalovirus status with high specificity and sensitivity in both the original and validation cohorts. In a later genetic analysis, fewer N-insertions in productive TCRs were reported among donors in an Asian-associated ancestry cluster than the roughly 670-donor mean. In a later analysis, most CMV-associated TCR beta chains were found to appear HLA-restricted, with HLA associations seemingly driven largely by CMV exposure. A further reported finding was that TCR beta sequences accurately predicted the HLA-A and HLA-B alleles for most subjects in the first cohort. The cohort was sequenced for TCR beta chains only, and without alpha or paired-chain data the features that could be detected were limited. Most TCR sequences were seen in very few donors, while some public TCRs were found in many individuals. Sequencing depth was assumed to be roughly uniform across donors in the presence/absence analyses, though that assumption may not hold. The study listed 164 TCR beta chains as associated with cytomegalovirus. Some IMGT-functional V segments, including TRBV6-2 and TRBV6-3, could not be distinguished by the 87-base-pair reads and were therefore excluded. The earlier analysis of approximately 590 of the donors excluded some 16 rarely observed V segments, including chromosome 9 orphons, because counts were too low. HLA typing was unavailable for some donors at each locus, so association tests used only the typed subset. CMV serostatus was the only immune exposure information available for the cohort. In a later genetic analysis, a missense DCLRE1C variant was associated with V-gene and J-gene trimming of TCR beta chains, and the association was replicated in an independent cohort. A cluster of highly shared sequence variants was judged likely to be a technical artifact of the sequencing pipeline. Compared with equally common non-associated chains, HLA-associated TCR beta chains in a later analysis were more clonally expanded and had lower generation probabilities. According to a later analysis, TCR association rates differed among HLA loci, with DRB1 alleles showing the most associated TCRs and HLA-C alleles showing the fewest. It was suggested by the authors that the approach could potentially be generalized to other disease states and immunological phenotypes. Assigning TCR associations to individual alleles was difficult when HLA alleles, especially DR and DQ, strongly co-occurred. An earlier analysis of roughly 570 of the donors showed that most TCR beta V segments appeared in productive rearrangements either about 87% or about 30% of the time, which broadly matched IMGT annotations. In a later analysis, several top co-occurrence clusters were reported to appear linked to parvovirus B19, influenza, CMV and Epstein-Barr virus. In vitro tests confirmed that a few of the cytomegalovirus-associated TCR beta chains recognize cytomegalovirus antigens.

About this clone: This clone's antigen is unknown. Base qualities are not provided; no much larger clone lies one nucleotide away.

V drops 2 bases and J drops 4 bases, leaving 6 bases in between. The CDR3, from cysteine to phenylalanine, totals 13 residues. Of all the DNA, just the CDR3 is kept, 39 bases in frame from base 1. The germline V gene (reference sequence) provides CDR1 SEHNR and CDR2 FQNEAQ. The cohort was made up of 500 to 850 healthy bone marrow donors. At the time of sampling, every cohort member was nominally healthy, though immune exposures that went unrecorded were likely present. The donor tested CMV seropositive, placing the donor among the 250 to 350 seropositive members of the cohort. A peripheral blood sample was provided by each donor, and peripheral blood mononuclear cells were used for TCR beta sequencing. Genomic DNA was extracted from the blood cell samples with the Qiagen DNeasy Blood Extraction Kit. Preparation of the library involved the immunoSEQ multiplex PCR assay. For the multiplex PCR, a mixture combining 60 forward primers for TCR Vbeta segments and 13 reverse primers for TCR Jbeta segments was used. The CDR3 region of rearranged TCR beta genes was amplified from genomic DNA by a multiplex PCR assay. On the Illumina HiSeq System, the amplified TCR beta libraries were sequenced as 87-base-pair reads. On the authors' methods: In a later analysis, 77 million or so unique TCR beta chains were counted across the roughly 610 repertoires, and some 10 million of these chains were shared by at least two donors. A nearest-neighbor algorithm error-corrected the raw reads and collapsed the reads into unique sequences, merging closely related sequences to remove PCR and sequencing errors. Alignment of CDR3 sequences to IMGT reference sequences was used to assign V, D and J gene segments. For a sequence to be retained, a match of at least six nucleotides to both a V gene segment and a J gene segment was required. Rearrangements were classified as productive when the CDR3 lacked stop codons and remained in frame with V and J, and all other rearrangements were classified as non-productive. Following IMGT convention, CDR3 was defined as the stretch from the second conserved V-encoded cysteine up to the conserved J-encoded phenylalanine. The earlier analysis of roughly 590 of the donors excluded sequences that lacked an unambiguous match to a single V gene segment. An earlier analysis of a few hundred of the donors classified V segments as functional when productive rearrangements were above 56.7% and as segregating when the standard deviation between donors was above 5%. A statistical classification framework was developed to diagnose cytomegalovirus status using the catalog of TCR beta chain sequences. In a later analysis, V and J genes were assigned by comparing TCR nucleotide sequences against IMGT/GENE-DB human TR gene sequences. The TCRdist pipeline was used in a later analysis to assign CDR3 sequences and most-parsimonious VDJ recombination scenarios. In a later analysis, each TCR beta chain was defined by its CDR3 amino acid sequence together with its V-gene family, and reads without a unique V-gene family were excluded. In a later analysis, 450 to 600 highly shared, low-generation-probability nucleotide sequences were removed to address suspected cross-contamination and a sequencing artifact. In a later analysis, a clonal expansion index was calculated for each public chain from normalized within-repertoire ranks of inferred template counts. In a later analysis, generation probabilities were computed with a VDJ recombination model fitted to out-of-frame rearrangements, and the resulting probabilities were checked against IGoR. In a later analysis, TCR-TCR, TCR-HLA and TCR-CMV co-occurrence was scored with hypergeometric tests, and a repertoire-size bias correction was applied to TCR pairs. A later analysis estimated false discovery rates by permuting HLA or CMV assignments 20 times. In a later analysis, co-occurring TCRs were grouped using DBSCAN, and TCRdist sequence similarity was added for clustering within HLA-allele-positive subsets. For co-occurrence clustering, repertoires with fewer than 30,000 or more than 120,000 public chains were excluded, along with four to six repertoires with anomalous nucleotide sharing. This immuneACCESS table, as held by TCRdb, lists in-frame sequences with V and J called but not all clones. Of the missing ones, under half trace to an unresolved V gene in checked studies; the others have no known cause. That table supplies the V and J calls and clone size; D and trimming were determined from the DNA. In all, the sample holds some 190,000 clones, and around 80% of those were seen once. Around 1.4% of the sample belongs to the ten largest clones.

This clonotype was sampled from a girl between 10 and 17 years old in good health and CMV-seropositive. Sequencing used PBMCs. The sequence is built from TRBV7-9 and TRBJ1-3, with a weak D call of TRBD1 (5 bases match). The CDR3 region: CASSLSGGNTIYF. The DNA reads as follows: TGTGCCAGCAGCTTATCAGGGGGAAACACCATATATTTT. With the portions outside the CDR3 filled from the reference TRBV7-9 and TRBJ1-3 genes, the complete variable region becomes DTGVSQNPRHKITKRGQNVTFRCDPISEHNRLYWYRQTLGQGPEFLTYFQNEAQLEKSRLLSDRFSAERPKGSFSTLEIQRTEQGDSAMYLCASSLSGGNTIYFGEGSWLTVV.